This T cell receptor beta chain came from a study of shared clonotypes between healthy human individuals (dated by TCRdb to the early 2020s). Some background on the complete study: A couple of women and a few men aged 18 to 49 years were included in the cohort. For each donor, three plates each were used for CD4 naive and CD4 memory, two plates were used for CD8 naive, and one plate was used for CD8 memory. Per donor, leukapheresis produced somewhere between about 0.9 and 9.5 billion PBMCs. To estimate repertoire size and how much clonotype sharing occurs between individuals, the study deeply sequenced the blood TCR repertoires of 5 or 6 healthy adults. Different laboratories and diverse techniques were used to prepare libraries and sequence TCR repertoires, to increase sequencing depth and limit assay-specific biases.

For the CD8 naive samples, CD45RO-negative cells were positively selected for CCR7, yielding a CD45RA+CCR7+ population from which TemRA cells were excluded. Healthy HIV-negative adults with no recently reported acute infections or vaccinations were included as donors. All donors were Caucasian adults living in Nashville, Tennessee, USA. After blood collection by leukapheresis, PBMCs were isolated using Ficoll-Histopaque density gradient centrifugation and then cryopreserved in the vapor phase of liquid nitrogen. Analytical flow cytometry was used to check the purity and quantity of every magnetically sorted T cell population. Genomic DNA was isolated from every sorted fraction and measured by UV absorbance on a Nanodrop 2000c. The study at large found these results: Sampling was restricted to blood, and TCR repertoires in tissues likely differ from the TCR repertoires found in blood. When several donors were compared, the shared fraction of clonotypes was around 4.6% for naive CD4, 3.5% to 4% for naive CD8, more than 2% for memory CD4, and less than 0.5% for memory CD8. Naive subsets generally had larger estimated clonotype richness than memory subsets did. Because the study included only a small number of donors, the genetic and exposure-history diversity represented was limited. Clonotypes shared by all four sorted-subset donors showed higher generation probabilities than non-shared clonotypes. Pairwise subsampling led to the expectation that sequencing depth would affect the degree of clonotype sharing among donors. Incomplete sequencing was indicated by rarefaction of sorted-subset datasets, despite the large sequencing depth.

With respect to this clone: There is no known antigen for this receptor. Base qualities are not recorded, but no much larger clone differs from it by a single base.

Using the deep immunoSEQ assay, multiplex PCR amplified TCR CDR3 regions from genomic DNA. Extracted genomic DNA from each cell subset was distributed evenly across all wells of several immunoSEQ 96-well plates, and each plate was treated as a replicate. For sorted subsets, roughly 200 ng of genomic DNA, equivalent to tens of thousands of T cell genomes, went into each replicate PCR. Purified libraries were measured with a Qubit 3.0 fluorometer, size-checked on a Bioanalyzer 2100, and measured again with the KAPA Library Quantification kit. Each immunoSEQ 96-well plate was sequenced on its own single-read 150-cycle Illumina NextSeq 550 flow cell. The authors' analysis ran thus. Because only junctional sequences without quality scores were contained in the immunoSEQ output, filtering matching that applied to full-length reads could not be performed. Sequences were annotated with PyIR, a Python wrapper for IgBLAST v1.9, using IMGT germline references to assign V/J genes and CDR3. Reads were removed for weak V/J assignments (E-value above 1e-6), missing CDR3, stop codons, out-of-frame junctions, or ambiguous translated residues. V3J clonotypes were defined as sequences sharing the same inferred V gene, J gene, and CDR3 amino acid sequence. Percentage overlap between repertoires was computed as shared unique clonotypes divided by the size of the smaller repertoire. Three approaches were used to assess repertoire richness: RTK rarefaction, the Chao1 estimator, and Recon v2.1 estimates of unobserved clonotypes. For all TCRbeta clonotypes obtained by the gDNA method from a few donors, generation probabilities were computed with OLGA. As stored in TCRdb, this immuneACCESS dataset retains in-frame rearrangements with V and J assigned. A fraction of the clones does not appear; measured against another copy, unresolved V genes explain less than half of the discrepancy, and the remainder lacks a known reason. V, J and clone size are taken as reported in that table, and D and trimming were inferred from the DNA itself. For this sample there are around 2,000,000 clones; about 95% appear just once. More than 0.95% of the sample lies in the top ten.

V is reduced by 3 bases and J by 9 bases, leaving a spacing of 21 bases between them. CDR1 is given as MNHEY and CDR2 as SMNVEV, both from the germline V gene (reference sequence). The CDR3 numbers 16 residues from cysteine through phenylalanine. Left in the record is the CDR3 DNA by itself, 48 bases read in frame from the first base. The chain joins TRBV27 to TRBJ1-5; the D gene is unclear. The sample taken for sequencing was naive CD8+ T cells sorted from blood. This specimen's cell subset or site label, interpreted: CD45RA+CCR7+. The receptor's source is a man aged 18 to 30 in good health. The CDR3: CASSLISGPLIGPQHF. Read as DNA, the sequence is TGTGCCAGCAGTTTGATATCGGGCCCGCTAATCGGGCCCCAGCATTTT.